What follows is one TCR beta chain and its context. Libraries were prepared by immunoSEQ multiplex PCR; TCRdb keeps only in-frame clonotypes and omits some of them. The sample lists about 290,000 clones, around 85% occurring once. This entry belongs to a study of blood T cell repertoires in COVID-19. This CDR3 spans 16 amino acids. Germline V gives CDR1 MNHEY, CDR2 SVGAGI. V lost 0 bases and J 0 bases, leaving 9 bases between the germline ends. The V and J genes are TRBV6-5 and TRBJ1-5, with no clear D. The sequenced sample consisted of peripheral blood. The clonotype comes from a woman between 45 and 65 years old with active or convalescent COVID-19. This CDR3 is CASSYSSGNSNQPQHF. The CDR3 nucleotides read TGTGCCAGCAGTTACTCGAGCGGGAATAGCAATCAGCCCCAGCATTTT.